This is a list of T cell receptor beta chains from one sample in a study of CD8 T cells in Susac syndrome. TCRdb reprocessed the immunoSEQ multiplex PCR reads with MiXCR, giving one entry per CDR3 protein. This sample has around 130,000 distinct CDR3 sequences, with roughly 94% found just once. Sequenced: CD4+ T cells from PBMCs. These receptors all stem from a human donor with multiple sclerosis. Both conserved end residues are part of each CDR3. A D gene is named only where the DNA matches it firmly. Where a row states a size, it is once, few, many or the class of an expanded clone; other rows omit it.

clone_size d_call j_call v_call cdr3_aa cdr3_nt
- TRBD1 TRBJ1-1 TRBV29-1 CSVPGQQAFF TGCAGCGTTCCGGGACAGCAAGCTTTCTTT
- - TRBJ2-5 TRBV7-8 CASSPYSETQYF TGTGCCAGCAGCCCCTACAGTGAGACCCAGTACTTC
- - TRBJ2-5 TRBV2 CASIGGLETQYF TGTGCCAGCATAGGTGGGCTGGAGACCCAGTACTTC
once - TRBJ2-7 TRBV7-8 CASSLAAQGGYEQYF TGTGCCAGCAGCTTAGCGGCACAGGGAGGCTACGAGCAGTACTTC
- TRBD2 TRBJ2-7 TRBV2 CASSEALLAGRSYEQYF TGTGCCAGCAGTGAAGCGCTTTTAGCGGGGCGCTCCTACGAGCAGTACTTC
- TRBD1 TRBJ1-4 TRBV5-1 CASSLVGTDNEKLFF TGCGCCAGCAGCTTGGTGGGGACAGATAATGAAAAACTGTTTTTT
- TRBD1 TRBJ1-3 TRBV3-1 CASSQAGQGDGNTIYF TGTGCCAGCAGCCAAGCAGGACAGGGGGATGGAAACACCATATATTTT
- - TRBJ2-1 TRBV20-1 CSEGQPHEQFF TGCAGTGAGGGTCAGCCGCATGAGCAGTTCTTC
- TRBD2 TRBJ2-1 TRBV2 CASRGGSSYNEQFF TGTGCCAGCAGGGGCGGGAGCTCCTACAATGAGCAGTTCTTC
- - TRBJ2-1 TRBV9 CASSVTGTHNEQFF TGTGCCAGCAGCGTAACCGGGACCCACAATGAGCAGTTCTTC
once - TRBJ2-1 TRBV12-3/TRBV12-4 CASSLRDRNEQFF TGTGCCAGCAGTTTACGGGATAGGAATGAGCAGTTCTTC
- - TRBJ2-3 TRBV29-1 CSVDPGSTDTQYF TGCAGCGTTGATCCTGGGAGCACAGATACGCAGTATTTT
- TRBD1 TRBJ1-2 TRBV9 CASSVELWDRADGYTF TGTGCCAGCAGCGTAGAATTATGGGACAGGGCGGACGGCTACACCTTC
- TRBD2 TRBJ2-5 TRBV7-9 CASSPRLAGVETQYF TGTGCCAGCAGCCCCCGACTAGCGGGGGTTGAGACCCAGTACTTC
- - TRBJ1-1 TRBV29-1 CSVGVLGTEAFF TGCAGCGTTGGGGTCCTGGGCACTGAAGCTTTCTTT
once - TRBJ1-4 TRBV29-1 CSVAGTRGEKLFF TGCAGCGTTGCCGGGACTAGAGGAGAAAAACTGTTTTTT
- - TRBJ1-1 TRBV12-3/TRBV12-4 CASRKHGAADTEAFF TGTGCCAGCAGAAAACACGGGGCTGCGGACACTGAAGCTTTCTTT
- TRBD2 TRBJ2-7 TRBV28 CASRVAGGPGEQYF TGTGCCAGCAGGGTAGCGGGGGGGCCTGGCGAGCAGTACTTC
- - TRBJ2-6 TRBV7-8 CASSLFYGQTSGANVLTF TGTGCCAGCAGCTTATTCTACGGACAGACCTCTGGGGCCAACGTCCTGACTTTC
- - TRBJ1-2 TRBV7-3 CASSLTGDRKGGYTF TGTGCCAGCAGCTTAACGGGCGACAGAAAGGGTGGCTACACCTTC
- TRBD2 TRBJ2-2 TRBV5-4 CASHAAGGNTGELFF TGTGCCAGCCACGCAGCGGGGGGAAACACCGGGGAGCTGTTTTTT
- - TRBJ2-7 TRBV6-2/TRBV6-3 CASIGDRSTKEQYF TGTGCCAGCATAGGCGACAGATCTACGAAGGAGCAGTACTTC
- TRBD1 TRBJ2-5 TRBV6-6 CASSNPQGQETQYF TGTGCCAGCAGTAACCCACAGGGGCAAGAGACCCAGTACTTC
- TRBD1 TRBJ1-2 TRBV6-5 CASSSPPGGRNYGYTF TGTGCCAGCAGTTCTCCCCCAGGGGGTCGAAACTATGGCTACACCTTC
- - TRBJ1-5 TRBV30 CAWRSRTGQPQHF TGTGCCTGGAGGTCCCGCACCGGTCAGCCCCAGCATTTT
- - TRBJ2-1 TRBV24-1 CATGTTRTTYNEQFF TGTGCCACCGGTACAACACGTACTACCTACAATGAGCAGTTCTTC
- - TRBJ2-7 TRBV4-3 CASSQDLGSYEQYF TGCGCCAGCAGCCAAGATTTGGGTTCCTACGAGCAGTACTTC
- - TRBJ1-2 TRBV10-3 CAISDDDYGYTF TGTGCCATCAGTGACGACGACTATGGCTACACCTTC
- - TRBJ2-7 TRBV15 CATSRDLPDYEQYF TGTGCCACCAGCAGAGATCTTCCGGACTACGAGCAGTACTTC
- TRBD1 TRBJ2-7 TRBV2 CAPPSGQESYEQYF TGTGCCCCTCCGTCGGGACAGGAGTCCTACGAGCAGTACTTC
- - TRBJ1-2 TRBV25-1 CASSEPEGPRGYTF TGTGCCAGCAGTGAGCCCGAGGGACCTCGAGGCTACACCTTC
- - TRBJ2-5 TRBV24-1 CATSAVGGETQYF TGTGCCACCAGTGCCGTCGGGGGTGAGACCCAGTACTTC
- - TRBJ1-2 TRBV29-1 CSVGEGSYGYTF TGCAGCGTTGGTGAGGGTAGCTATGGCTACACCTTC
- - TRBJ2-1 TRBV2 CASAGSGEQFF TGTGCCAGCGCCGGAAGCGGGGAGCAGTTCTTC
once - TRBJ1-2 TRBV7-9 CASSSSSPVYGYTF TGTGCCAGCAGCTCATCAAGTCCGGTCTATGGCTACACCTTC
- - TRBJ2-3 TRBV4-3 CASSQVRGGRQRDTQYF TGCGCCAGCAGCCAAGTTAGGGGGGGGAGGCAGAGAGATACGCAGTATTTT
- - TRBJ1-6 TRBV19 CASSIPAGGSPLHF TGTGCCAGTAGTATTCCGGCAGGAGGATCACCCCTCCACTTT
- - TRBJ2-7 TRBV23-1 CASSHMKTNPGTYEQYF TGCGCCAGCAGTCATATGAAGACTAACCCTGGGACCTACGAGCAGTACTTC
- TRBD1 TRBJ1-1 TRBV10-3 CAIRPGTGGFIGAFF TGTGCCATCAGACCCGGGACAGGGGGCTTCATCGGAGCTTTCTTT
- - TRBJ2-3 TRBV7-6 CASSSPRTGEYNTQYF TGTGCCAGCAGCTCCCCAAGAACCGGGGAGTATAATACGCAGTATTTT
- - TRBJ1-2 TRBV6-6 CASSTRGPNYGYTF TGTGCCAGCAGCACCAGAGGACCTAACTATGGCTACACCTTC
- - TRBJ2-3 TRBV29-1 CSVLGWTDTQYF TGCAGCGTCCTAGGCTGGACAGATACGCAGTATTTT
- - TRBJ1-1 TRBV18 CASSPLSGFTEAFF TGTGCCAGCTCACCATTGTCAGGATTTACTGAAGCTTTCTTT
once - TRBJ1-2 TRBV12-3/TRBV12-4 CASSLWGDGYTF TGTGCCAGCAGTTTATGGGGGGATGGCTACACCTTC
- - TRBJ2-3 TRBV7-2 CASSPLGARYTDTQYF TGTGCCAGCAGCCCCCTTGGGGCCAGGTACACAGATACGCAGTATTTT
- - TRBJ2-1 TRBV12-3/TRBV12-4 CASSLKDKFF TGTGCCAGCAGTTTAAAAGATAAGTTCTTC
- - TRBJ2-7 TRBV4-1 CASSPAVQGGRYEQYF TGCGCCAGCAGCCCCGCAGTCCAGGGAGGCCGCTACGAGCAGTACTTC
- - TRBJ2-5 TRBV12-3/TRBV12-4 CASSLDSRGETQYF TGTGCCAGCAGTTTGGACTCCAGAGGAGAGACCCAGTACTTC
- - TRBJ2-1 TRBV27 CASSSLRDEQFF TGTGCCAGCAGTTCGCTTCGGGATGAGCAGTTCTTC
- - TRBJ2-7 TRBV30 CAFPLASEQYF TGTGCCTTCCCCCTGGCGAGCGAGCAGTACTTC
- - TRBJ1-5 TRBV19 CASREGHRLNQPQHF TGTGCCAGTAGAGAAGGGCACAGGCTAAATCAGCCCCAGCATTTT
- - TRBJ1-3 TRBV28 CASTMGGSRSGNTIYF TGTGCCAGCACAATGGGGGGCAGTCGATCTGGAAACACCATATATTTT
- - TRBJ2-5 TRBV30 CALGETQYF TGTGCCTTGGGAGAGACCCAGTACTTC
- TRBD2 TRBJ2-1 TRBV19 CASSIEGLAGGSPYNEQFF TGTGCCAGTAGTATCGAGGGACTAGCGGGAGGGTCACCGTACAATGAGCAGTTCTTC
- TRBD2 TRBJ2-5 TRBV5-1 CASSFGLAGGETQYF TGCGCCAGCAGCTTCGGACTAGCGGGGGGAGAGACCCAGTACTTC
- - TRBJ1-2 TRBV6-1 CASTPTRGIVYGYTF TGTGCCAGCACCCCAACACGGGGGATAGTTTATGGCTACACCTTC
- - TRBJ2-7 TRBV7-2 CASTVRGAHSYEQYF TGTGCCAGCACAGTAAGGGGCGCCCATTCCTACGAGCAGTACTTC